This T cell receptor (beta chain) derives from a study of cytomegalovirus exposure and HLA in healthy donors. Amplification used 60 Vbeta primers and 13 Jbeta primers. Sequencing was performed with immunoSEQ multiplex PCR; in TCRdb, only in-frame clones are kept and a portion is missing. The sample yields about 130,000 clones, 55% to 75% seen once. Study-wide findings and caveats: Across all donors, roughly uniform sequencing depth was an assumption of the presence/absence analyses.

CDR3 size: 14 residues. The germline V gene encodes CDR1 SGHVS and CDR2 FQNEAQ. As regards this clone: Its antigen remains unknown.

The sequence derives from a man under 40 in good health and CMV-seronegative. The J gene is TRBJ2-5, the V gene TRBV7-8, with unresolved D. The end of the DNA aligns better with TRBJ2-7, so the J call may be wrong. Sequenced: PBMCs. CDR3 residues: CASSPSTAKFEQYF. The CDR3 coding sequence is TGTGCCAGCAGCCCGAGCACAGCTAAGTTCGAGCAGTACTTC.